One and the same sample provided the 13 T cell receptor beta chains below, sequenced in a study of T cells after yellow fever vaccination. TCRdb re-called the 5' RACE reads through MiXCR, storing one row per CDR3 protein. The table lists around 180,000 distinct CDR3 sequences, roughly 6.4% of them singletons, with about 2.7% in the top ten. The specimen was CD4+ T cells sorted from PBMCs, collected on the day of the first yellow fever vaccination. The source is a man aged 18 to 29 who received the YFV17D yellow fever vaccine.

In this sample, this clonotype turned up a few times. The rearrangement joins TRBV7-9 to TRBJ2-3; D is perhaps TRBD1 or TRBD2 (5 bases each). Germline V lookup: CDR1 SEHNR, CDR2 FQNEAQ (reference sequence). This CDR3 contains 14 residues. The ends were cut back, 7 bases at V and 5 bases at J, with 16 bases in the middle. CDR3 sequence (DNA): TGTGCCAGCAACAAAGGGACCGGTGGAGATACGCAGTATTTT. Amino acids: CASNKGTGGDTQYF. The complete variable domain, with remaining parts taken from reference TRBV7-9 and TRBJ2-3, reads DTGVSQNPRHKITKRGQNVTFRCDPISEHNRLYWYRQTLGQGPEFLTYFQNEAQLEKSRLLSDRFSAERPKGSFSTLEIQRTEQGDSAMYLCASNKGTGGDTQYFGPGTRLTVL.

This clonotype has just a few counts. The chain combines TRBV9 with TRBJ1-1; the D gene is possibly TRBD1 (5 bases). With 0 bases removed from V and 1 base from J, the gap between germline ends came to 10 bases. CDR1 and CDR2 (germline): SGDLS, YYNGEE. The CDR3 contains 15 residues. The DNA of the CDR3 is TGTGCCAGCAGCGTAGTGGTAGGGACGAACACTGAAGCTTTCTTT. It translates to CASSVVVGTNTEAFF. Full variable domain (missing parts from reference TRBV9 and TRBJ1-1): DSGVTQTPKHLITATGQRVTLRCSPRSGDLSVYWYQQSLDQGLQFLIQYYNGEERAKGNILERFSAQQFPDLHSELNLSSLELGDSALYFCASSVVVGTNTEAFFGQGTRLTVV.

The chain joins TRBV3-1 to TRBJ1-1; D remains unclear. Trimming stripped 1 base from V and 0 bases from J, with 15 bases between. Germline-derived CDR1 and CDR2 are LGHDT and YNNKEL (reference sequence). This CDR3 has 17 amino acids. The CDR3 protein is CASSQGPETPVNTEAFF. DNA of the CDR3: TGTGCCAGCAGCCAAGGCCCAGAGACACCTGTGAACACTGAAGCTTTCTTT.

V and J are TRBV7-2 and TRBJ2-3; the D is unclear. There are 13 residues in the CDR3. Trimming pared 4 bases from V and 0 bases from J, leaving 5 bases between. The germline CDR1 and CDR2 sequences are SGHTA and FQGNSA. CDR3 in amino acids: CASSSMSTDTQYF. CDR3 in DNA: TGTGCCAGCAGCTCTATGAGCACAGATACGCAGTATTTT.

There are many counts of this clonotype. This CDR3 is CASSFARAQPQHF. In nucleotides, the CDR3 is TGTGCCAGCAGCTTTGCCAGGGCACAGCCCCAGCATTTT. The chain combines TRBV5-6 with TRBJ1-5, with D perhaps TRBD1 (5 bases). This CDR3 has 13 residues. Trimming left V 2 bases short and J 7 bases short, with 10 bases between. Looked up from germline, CDR1 is SGHDT and CDR2 is YYEEEE.

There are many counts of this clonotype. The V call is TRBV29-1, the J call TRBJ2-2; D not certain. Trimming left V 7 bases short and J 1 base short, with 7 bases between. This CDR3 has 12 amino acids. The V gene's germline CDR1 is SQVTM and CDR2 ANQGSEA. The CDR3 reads CSGMENTGELFF. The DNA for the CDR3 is TGCAGCGGTATGGAGAACACCGGGGAGCTGTTTTTT.

DNA of the CDR3: TGTGCCAGGGGCCCGGGGCCCCTCTGCTCGGAGGGGCTGTTTTTT. Translating gives CARGPGPLCSEGLFF. The rearrangement links TRBV12-1 to TRBJ2-2; the D segment call TRBD1 is taken from the table without a DNA check. TRBV12-1 is noted as a pseudogene. This CDR3 has 15 residues.

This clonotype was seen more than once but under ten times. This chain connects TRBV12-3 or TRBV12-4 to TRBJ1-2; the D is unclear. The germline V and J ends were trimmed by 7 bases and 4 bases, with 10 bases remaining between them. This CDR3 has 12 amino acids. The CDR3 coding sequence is TGTGCCAGCAATCCACTTAGCTATGGCTACACCTTC. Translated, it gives CASNPLSYGYTF.

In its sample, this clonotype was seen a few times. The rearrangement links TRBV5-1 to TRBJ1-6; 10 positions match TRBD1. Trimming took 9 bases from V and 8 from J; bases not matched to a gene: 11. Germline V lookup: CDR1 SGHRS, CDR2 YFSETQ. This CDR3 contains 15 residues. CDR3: CATRLDRGLDSPLHF. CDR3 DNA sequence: TGCGCCACCCGACTCGACAGGGGGCTGGATTCACCCCTCCACTTT.

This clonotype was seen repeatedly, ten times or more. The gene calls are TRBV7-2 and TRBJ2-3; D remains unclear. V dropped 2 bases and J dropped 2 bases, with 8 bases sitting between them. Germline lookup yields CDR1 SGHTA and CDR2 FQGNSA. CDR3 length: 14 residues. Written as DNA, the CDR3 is TGTGCCAGCAGCTTACGTAGCTTCACAGATACGCAGTATTTT. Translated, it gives CASSLRSFTDTQYF.

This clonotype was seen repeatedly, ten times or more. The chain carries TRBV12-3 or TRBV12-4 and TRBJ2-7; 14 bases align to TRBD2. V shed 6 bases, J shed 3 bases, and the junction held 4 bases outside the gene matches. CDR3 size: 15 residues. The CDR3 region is CASSRGTSGGYEQYF. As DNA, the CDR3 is TGTGCCAGCAGCCGAGGGACTAGCGGGGGCTACGAGCAGTACTTC.

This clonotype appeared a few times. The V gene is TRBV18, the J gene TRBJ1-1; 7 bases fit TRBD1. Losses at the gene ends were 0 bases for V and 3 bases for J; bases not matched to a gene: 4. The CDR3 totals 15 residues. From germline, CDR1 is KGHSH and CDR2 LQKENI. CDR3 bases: TGTGCCAGCTCACCACCGAACACAGGGGACACTGAAGCTTTCTTT. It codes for CASSPPNTGDTEAFF.

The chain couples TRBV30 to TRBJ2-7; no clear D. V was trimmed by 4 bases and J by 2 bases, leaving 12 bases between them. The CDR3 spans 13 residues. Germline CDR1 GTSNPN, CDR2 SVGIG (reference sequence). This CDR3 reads CAWTAGPPYEQYF. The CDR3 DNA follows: TGTGCCTGGACGGCCGGGCCCCCCTACGAGCAGTACTTC. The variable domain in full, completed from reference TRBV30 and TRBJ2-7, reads SQTIHQWPATLVQPVGSPLSLECTVEGTSNPNLYWYRQAAGRGLQLLFYSVGIGQISSEVPQNLSASRPQDRQFILSSKKLLLSDSGFYLCAWTAGPPYEQYFGPGTRLTVT.